Reported below is one TCR beta chain. What it binds is not known. Assay: immunoSEQ multiplex PCR; the TCRdb copy retains only in-frame clones and omits some. The sample contains 140,000 to 150,000 clones, 85% to 95% of which appear only once. V lost 3 bases and J lost 3; bases outside the gene matches: 4. CDR1 and CDR2 (germline): SNHLY, FYNNEI. There are 14 residues in the CDR3. This sample is part of a study of T cell responses to AZD1222 COVID-19 vaccine. Study-wide results and caveats: Just 5 to 7 people given AZD1222 tested seropositive at baseline.

The TCR comes from an adult who had recovered from COVID-19. Sample: peripheral blood, taken after recovery from COVID-19. This rearrangement joins TRBV2 to TRBJ2-7; 8 nucleotides agree with TRBD1. CDR3 in DNA: TGTGCCAGCAGTGATAGTGGACAGGGCTACGAGCAGTACTTC. Translating gives CASSDSGQGYEQYF.